One and the same sample provided the 29 T cell receptor beta chains below, sequenced in a study of regulatory T cells in long-lasting Graves disease. Library construction for TCR beta used iRepertoire HTBI primers and Arm-PCR of CDR3 regions. TCRdb passed the multiplex PCR reads through MiXCR, listing each CDR3 protein once. The data contain 500,000 to 700,000 distinct CDR3 sequences, 30% of them singletons. Regarding time point: persistent/refractory GD, antithyroid drugs over 5 years with positive TRAb. The TCR library was made from RNA extracted from PBMCs. This specimen was peripheral blood mononuclear cells (PBMCs), taken when the disease was refractory, from a patient treated with antithyroid drugs. All receptors come from a female donor with Graves disease.

This clonotype was counted a single time. The chain carries TRBV20-1 and TRBJ1-6; the match to TRBD1 covers 7 bases. This CDR3 spans 15 amino acids. Germline V gives CDR1 DFQATT, CDR2 SNEGSKA (reference sequence). V trimming: 3 bases; J trimming: 10 bases; junction bases outside the gene matches: 12. CDR3 in amino acids: CSARDAGGGRSPLHF. The CDR3 region has the DNA TGCAGTGCTAGGGACGCAGGGGGAGGCAGATCACCCCTCCACTTT.

This clonotype was seen a few times. V and J are TRBV3-1 and TRBJ1-5; a possible D gene is TRBD1 (6 bases). With 4 bases removed from V and 4 bases from J, the gap between germline ends came to 8 bases. The CDR3 spans 13 residues. Germline CDR1 reads LGHDT; CDR2 reads YNNKEL (reference sequence). The CDR3 loop is CASSRGRNQPQHF. The CDR3 DNA follows: TGTGCCAGCAGCCGGGGGCGGAATCAGCCCCAGCATTTT.

This chain links TRBV3-1 with TRBJ2-2; D is ambiguous. Trimming shortened V by 4 bases and J by 5 bases, and 14 bases separated the two germline ends. This CDR3 is 15 amino acids long. Germline V gives CDR1 LGHDT, CDR2 YNNKEL (reference sequence). CDR3 loop: CASSPPVLGTGELFF. The CDR3 nucleotides read TGTGCCAGCAGCCCTCCTGTTCTGGGTACCGGGGAGCTGTTTTTT.

This clonotype was found a few times. The chain carries TRBV10-3 and TRBJ1-1; D is uncertain. The V gene lost 6 bases and the J gene lost 3 bases, with 11 bases spanning the gap. Germline V lookup: CDR1 ENHRY, CDR2 SYGVKD. The CDR3 covers 13 residues. CDR3 in amino acids: CAISTDGYTEAFF. The CDR3 DNA follows: TGTGCCATCAGCACAGATGGGTACACTGAAGCTTTCTTT.

The V gene is TRBV28, the J gene TRBJ1-2, with D possibly being TRBD1 (6 bases). In germline, CDR1 is MDHEN, CDR2 SYDVKM. V dropped 8 bases and J dropped 7 bases, with 26 bases sitting between them. The CDR3 length is 16 residues. As DNA, the CDR3 is TGTGCCAGCGTTCGAAGACTCAGGGGAGAAGCCGTTGGCTACACCTTC. Translation: CASVRRLRGEAVGYTF.

The gene calls are TRBV15 and TRBJ2-2, with 11 bases identical to TRBD2. The germline gives CDR1 LNHNV, CDR2 YYDKDF (reference sequence). With 4 bases clipped from V and 4 bases from J, the junction kept 8 bases outside the gene matches. This CDR3 is built from 17 residues. This CDR3 reads CATSKPTSGMVTGELFF. The CDR3 DNA follows: TGTGCCACCAGCAAACCGACTAGCGGGATGGTCACCGGGGAGCTGTTTTTT.

The chain joins TRBV20-1 to TRBJ2-3; tentatively, D is TRBD1 or TRBD2 (5 bases each). V was clipped by 5 bases and J by 2 bases, with 11 bases between them. The CDR3 contains 13 residues. Germline V gene lookup returns CDR1 DFQATT and CDR2 SNEGSKA (reference sequence). CDR3: CSADRDATDTQYF. For the CDR3, the DNA is TGCAGTGCTGACCGGGACGCCACAGATACGCAGTATTTT.

Only one count was recorded for this clonotype. The V gene is TRBV19, the J gene TRBJ1-2; 8 bases are shared with TRBD1. The CDR3 is 13 residues long. The germline V gene encodes CDR1 LNHDA and CDR2 SQIVND (reference sequence). The V gene end was trimmed by 6 bases and the J gene end by 7 bases; junction bases not matched to a gene: 7. The CDR3 DNA follows: TGTGCCAGTAGAGAGCAGGGGGCGATTGGCTACACCTTC. Amino acid sequence: CASREQGAIGYTF.

The chain recombines TRBV27 with TRBJ1-2; possibly TRBD1 for D (5 bases). Deletions cut 4 bases from V and 4 bases from J, with 10 bases between. Germline V lookup: CDR1 MNHEY, CDR2 SMNVEV (reference sequence). CDR3 length: 13 amino acids. The CDR3 is CASSSQGSYGYTF. CDR3 nucleotide sequence: TGTGCCAGCAGTTCGCAGGGATCCTATGGCTACACCTTC.

This clonotype was seen many times. The chain carries TRBV12-3 or TRBV12-4 and TRBJ1-6, with 9 bases lining up with TRBD1. The CDR3 length is 14 residues. Trimming cost V 6 bases and J 10 bases; bases outside gene matches: 7. The CDR3 DNA reads as TGTGCCAGCAGCCAAACAGGGGGCGAATCACCCCTCCACTTT. Amino acid sequence: CASSQTGGESPLHF.

In this sample, this clonotype turned up a few times. One end of the junction is discordant with germline, which a read error may explain. The rearrangement links TRBV3-1 to TRBJ1-2; D remains unclear. Germline V gene sequence: CDR1 LGHDT, CDR2 YNNKEL (reference sequence). CDR3 size: 14 residues. CDR3 protein: CASSQDRWGYGYTF. CDR3 coding DNA: TGCGCCAGCAGCCAAGATCGGTGGGGCTATGGCTACACCTTC.

This clonotype was counted a few times. The chain joins TRBV5-4 to TRBJ2-5, with TRBD2 matching over 9 bases. Germline CDR1 is SGHNT and CDR2 is YYREEE (reference sequence). J lost 1 base, V lost 4 bases, and 5 bases had no gene match. The CDR3 consists of 15 residues. DNA of the CDR3: TGTGCCAGCAGCCCGAAGCGGGAGGTCCAAGAGACCCAGTACTTC. As protein: CASSPKREVQETQYF.

This chain joins TRBV2 and TRBJ1-5; 9 bases are a match to TRBD1. The V segment lost 4 bases and the J segment 7 bases; nucleotides outside the gene matches: 2. The CDR3 spans 13 residues. Germline-derived CDR1 and CDR2 are SNHLY and FYNNEI. The CDR3 bases are TGTGCCAGCAGTGGGACAGGGGAACAGCCCCAGCATTTT. Its protein is CASSGTGEQPQHF. Full variable domain (missing parts from reference TRBV2 and TRBJ1-5): EPEVTQTPSHQVTQMGQEVILRCVPISNHLYFYWYRQILGQKVEFLVSFYNNEISEKSEIFDDQFSVERPDGSNFTLKIRSTKLEDSAMYFCASSGTGEQPQHFGDGTRLSIL.

The chain links TRBV12-3 or TRBV12-4 to TRBJ2-7; unclear D gene. The V and J ends lost 3 bases and 2 bases respectively, with 8 bases between them. The length of the CDR3 is 13 residues. CDR3 sequence: CASSFWGTYEQYF. The CDR3 DNA reads TGTGCCAGCAGTTTCTGGGGAACCTACGAGCAGTACTTC.

This clonotype was seen a handful of times. V usage is TRBV6-1 and J usage is TRBJ2-5; D is possibly TRBD2 (5 bases). CDR3 length equals 16 residues. Per germline, CDR1 MNHNS and CDR2 SASEGT. The V end was cut by 0 bases, the J end by 0 bases, with 11 bases between. The CDR3 protein is CASSEARVGHQETQYF. The CDR3 coding sequence is TGTGCCAGCAGTGAAGCGCGGGTAGGACACCAAGAGACCCAGTACTTC.

This rearrangement joins TRBV5-1 to TRBJ2-7; possible D gene TRBD2, 5 bases. V lost 0 bases and J lost 3, with 13 bases in between. The germline V gene has CDR1 SGHRS and CDR2 YFSETQ. The CDR3 sequence is 15 residues long. The CDR3 DNA reads TGCGCCAGCAGCTTGGAAGTACCCGGGGTCTACGAGCAGTACTTC. Its translation: CASSLEVPGVYEQYF.

This clonotype was detected a few times. The rearrangement joins TRBV12-3 or TRBV12-4 to TRBJ1-1, with D possibly TRBD1 on 6 matching bases. V lost 5 bases and J 3 bases, leaving 16 bases between the germline ends. The length of the CDR3 is 15 residues. CDR3 sequence reads: CASSRRGGEHTEAFF. Here the CDR3 DNA reads TGTGCCAGCAGTCGTCGGGGGGGCGAGCACACTGAAGCTTTCTTT.

This clonotype came up many times. The chain couples TRBV2 to TRBJ2-5; 10 nucleotides match TRBD1. Germline CDR1 and CDR2: SNHLY and FYNNEI. This CDR3 is 15 amino acids long. V dropped 6 bases and J dropped 7; count of bases not matched to a gene: 11. In DNA form, the CDR3 reads TGTGCCAGCAGGGCGATGACAGGGGGCGCAGGGACCCAGTACTTC. This sequence encodes CASRAMTGGAGTQYF.

The chain employs TRBV5-1 and TRBJ1-4; 7 bases map to TRBD1. Losses at the gene ends were 0 bases for V and 6 bases for J; bases not matched to a gene: 8. Germline CDR1 SGHRS, CDR2 YFSETQ. The CDR3 spans 16 residues. The CDR3 coding sequence is TGCGCCAGCAGCTTGGTCTCTCGACAGGGAGATGAAAAACTGTTTTTT. Its translation is CASSLVSRQGDEKLFF. The full variable domain, completed using reference TRBV5-1 and TRBJ1-4, is KAGVTQTPRYLIKTRGQQVTLSCSPISGHRSVSWYQQTPGQGLQFLFEYFSETQRNKGNFPGRFSGRQFSNSRSEMNVSTLELGDSALYLCASSLVSRQGDEKLFFGSGTQLSVL.

This clonotype showed up just a few times. The chain carries TRBV6-1 and TRBJ2-5, with 11 positions matching TRBD1. The CDR3 extends over 14 amino acids. V trimming: 8 bases; J trimming: 3 bases; junction bases outside the gene matches: 5. Germline lookup yields CDR1 MNHNS and CDR2 SASEGT. DNA for the CDR3: TGTGCCAGCCGGGACAGGGGGAGGGAAGAGACCCAGTACTTC. This sequence encodes CASRDRGREETQYF.

The sample holds a few counts of this clonotype. The V and J genes are TRBV27 and TRBJ2-2; TRBD2 matches 8 bases. Germline V lookup: CDR1 MNHEY, CDR2 SMNVEV (reference sequence). This CDR3 comprises 14 residues. Germline trimming cut 6 bases from V and 3 bases from J; bases unmatched to any gene: 3. This CDR3 reads CASRGLAYTGELFF. The CDR3 DNA reads as TGTGCCAGCAGAGGACTAGCTTACACCGGGGAGCTGTTTTTT.

This clonotype has ten or more counts. The chain couples TRBV28 to TRBJ1-2, with D tentatively TRBD1 (6 bases). The CDR3 is made up of 15 amino acids. Germline CDR1 and CDR2: MDHEN and SYDVKM. V was cut by 6 bases and J by 0 bases, with 14 bases left in between. The CDR3 coding sequence is TGTGCCAGCAGGACAGGCTCGATTTCTAACTATGGCTACACCTTC. It specifies CASRTGSISNYGYTF.

This clonotype was seen a handful of times. The chain links TRBV6-1 to TRBJ2-7, with a tentative D call TRBD2 (5 bases). The CDR3 runs 11 residues. Germline CDR1 is MNHNS and CDR2 is SASEGT. V shed 6 bases and J shed 9 bases, with 12 bases lying between them. CDR3 sequence (DNA): TGTGCCAGCAGCCCGGTGGAGGCGCAGTACTTC. Amino acids: CASSPVEAQYF.

This clonotype was observed at least ten times. The rearrangement uses TRBV6-5 and TRBJ1-2, with 8 nucleotides matching TRBD1. Germline V gene sequence: CDR1 MNHEY, CDR2 SVGAGI. Trimming cost V 1 base and J 1 base; bases outside gene matches: 2. The CDR3 sequence is 15 residues long. As DNA, the CDR3 is TGTGCCAGCAGTTACTTAGGACAGGGTAACTATGGCTACACCTTC. It specifies CASSYLGQGNYGYTF.

The J gene is TRBJ1-5, the V gene TRBV10-3; D is unresolved. The V and J ends lost 10 bases and 1 base respectively, with 11 bases between them. The germline V gene has CDR1 ENHRY and CDR2 SYGVKD. This CDR3 is built from 13 residues. The CDR3 sequence: CATRPGSNQPQHF. CDR3 nucleotides: TGTGCCACCCGACCGGGGAGCAATCAGCCCCAGCATTTT.

This clonotype has only a few counts. This sequence joins TRBV11-2 and TRBJ1-6; D uncertain. Germline CDR1 reads SGHAT; CDR2 reads FQNNGV. CDR3 length: 14 residues. Between the trimmed V and J ends, which lost 0 bases and 8 bases, there was a span of 8 bases. This chain's CDR3 is CASSLDSFHSPLHF. In nucleotides, the CDR3 is TGTGCCAGCAGCTTAGACAGCTTCCATTCACCCCTCCACTTT. The whole variable domain, remainder taken from reference TRBV11-2 and TRBJ1-6, is EAGVAQSPRYKIIEKRQSVAFWCNPISGHATLYWYQQILGQGPKLLIQFQNNGVVDDSQLPKDRFSAERLKGVDSTLKIQPAKLEDSAVYLCASSLDSFHSPLHFGNGTRLTVT.

The rearrangement joins TRBV29-1 to TRBJ2-7; D possibly corresponds to TRBD2 (6 bases). This CDR3 comprises 13 residues. Looked up from germline, CDR1 is SQVTM and CDR2 is ANQGSEA. Trimming shortened V by 7 bases and J by 3 bases, and 16 bases separated the two germline ends. The chain's CDR3 is CSAVAVQVYEQYF. CDR3 DNA: TGCAGCGCCGTAGCGGTTCAGGTCTACGAGCAGTACTTC.

The rearrangement uses TRBV11-2 and TRBJ2-7; the D call may be TRBD1 or TRBD2 (6 bases each). This CDR3 has 14 amino acids. V lost 5 bases and J 5 bases, leaving 16 bases between the germline ends. The germline gives CDR1 SGHAT, CDR2 FQNNGV. This chain's CDR3 is CASSKPRDTHEQYF. The CDR3 coding sequence is TGTGCCAGCAGCAAGCCGCGGGACACCCACGAGCAGTACTTC.

The rearrangement links TRBV29-1 to TRBJ2-5; 15 bases fit TRBD2. The CDR3 runs to 18 residues. The germline gives CDR1 SQVTM, CDR2 ANQGSEA. V was pared by 6 bases and J by 4 bases, with 15 bases of the junction left unmatched. The CDR3 DNA follows: TGCAGCGTACAGGATTCAGGGACTAGCGGGAGGCCAGGAGAGACCCAGTACTTC. Translating it yields CSVQDSGTSGRPGETQYF.